This T cell receptor (beta chain) stems from a study of T cell repertoires in cytomegalovirus infection. In the study overall: HLA-B-restricted CMV epitopes that are well studied, plus recently identified HLA-C-restricted ones, were used by the study. Study observations and caveats: Dominating the ex vivo response were HLA-C-restricted CMV-specific TCR beta clonotypes.

CDR3 size: 19 residues. CDR1 is LGHDT and CDR2 is YNNKEL in the germline V gene (reference sequence). The junction had 18 bases not matched to a gene; V was cut back by 4 bases and J by 2 bases. TCRdb fed the reads into MiXCR, producing one record per CDR3 protein. The profile covers 750,000 to 900,000 distinct CDR3 sequences, with 25% to 35% appearing a single time and approximately 14% taken by the ten largest. About this clonotype itself: Its specificity is unknown.

The source material was cultured CD8+ T cells from PBMCs, sampled from culture after CMV antigen stimulation. This chain links TRBV3-1 with TRBJ1-2; the match to TRBD1 covers 8 bases. The TCR originated in a human donor in good health (CMV status not recorded). Some clones in this sample may be carry-over from other donors' samples. DNA for the CDR3: TGTGCCAGCAGCCCCCGGACAGGGAGGATGCGGGCACAAAACTATGGCTACACCTTC. Translated, it gives CASSPRTGRMRAQNYGYTF.